Listed below are T cell receptor beta chains from one sample, sequenced in a study of early T cells in non-severe SARS-CoV-2 infection. TCRdb analysed the 5' RACE reads with MiXCR anew, one entry per CDR3 protein. The sample records about 83,000 distinct CDR3 sequences, roughly 15% being singletons. Sequencing input: whole blood. The receptors originated from an adult who was a healthcare worker with PCR-confirmed SARS-CoV-2 infection or an uninfected control (not recorded which). Each CDR3 is given with its conserved first and last residue. A D gene is named only where the DNA matches it firmly. Not all rows give a size; the values are once, few, many and, for expanded clones, a class.

d_call	v_call	cdr3_length	j_call	clone_size	cdr3_nt	cdr3_aa
TRBD2	TRBV6-1	15	TRBJ2-3	many	TGTGCCAGCAGAGATAGCGGGGGGATCACAGATACGCAGTATTTT	CASRDSGGITDTQYF
-	TRBV12-3/TRBV12-4	15	TRBJ1-5	many	TGTGCCAGCAGCCTAGGGGTTTCCAGCAATCAGCCCCAGCATTTT	CASSLGVSSNQPQHF
-	TRBV20-1	12	TRBJ1-2	many	TGCAGTGCTGGCCGGGACCCCCTAGGCTACACCTTC	CSAGRDPLGYTF
TRBD1	TRBV20-1	14	TRBJ1-6	-	TGCAGTGCTTACGATACAGGGGTAAATTCACCCCTCCACTTT	CSAYDTGVNSPLHF
-	TRBV4-3	13	TRBJ2-2	few	TGCGCCAGCAGCCAAGAGCTAACCGGGGAGCTGTTTTTT	CASSQELTGELFF
-	TRBV5-1	15	TRBJ2-3	many	TGCGCCAGCAGCTTGGCCGATACCGGGTACGATACGCAGTATTTT	CASSLADTGYDTQYF
-	TRBV12-3/TRBV12-4	16	TRBJ2-6	few	TGTGCCAGCAGTTCGAATAGGGGTCCCGGGGCCAACGTCCTGACTTTC	CASSSNRGPGANVLTF
-	TRBV6-6	12	TRBJ1-1	few	TGTGCCAGCACCTTTCGGGGCGCGGTGGCTTTCTTT	CASTFRGAVAFF
-	TRBV7-3	13	TRBJ1-1	few	TGTGCCAGCAGCCGCAGGGCGGACACTGAAGCTTTCTTT	CASSRRADTEAFF
TRBD2	TRBV6-4	19	TRBJ2-1	few	TGTGCCAGCAGTGACGGGCCCCCGGGGGGTCGGAGGGGTTTCGATGAGCAGTTCTTC	CASSDGPPGGRRGFDEQFF
-	TRBV19	15	TRBJ2-1	many	TGTGCCAGCAGACAGGACCGCTCCTCTTACAATGAGCAGTTCTTC	CASRQDRSSYNEQFF
-	TRBV7-2	19	TRBJ1-6	many	TGTGCCAGCAGCTTTGGCGGGGTTTGGGCGAGCTCCTATAATTCACCCCTCCACTTT	CASSFGGVWASSYNSPLHF
-	TRBV6-5	18	TRBJ1-6	many	TGTGCCAGCAGTTATTCATCCCTGCAGAGCTCCTATAATTCACCCCTCCACTTT	CASSYSSLQSSYNSPLHF
-	TRBV20-1	16	TRBJ2-1	few	TGCAGTGCTGAAATCCGTCTAGGGTTATCCTACAATGAGCAGTTCTTC	CSAEIRLGLSYNEQFF
-	TRBV10-3	12	TRBJ2-3	-	TGTGCCATCCCGGCCCCGGGGGATACGCAGTATTTT	CAIPAPGDTQYF
TRBD2	TRBV7-6	16	TRBJ2-5	many	TGTGCCAGCAGCCCAATAGGGACTAGCGGTCGGGAGACCCAGTACTTC	CASSPIGTSGRETQYF
-	TRBV7-9	15	TRBJ2-3	many	TGTGCCAGCAGCTTAGCGGACAAGCCCCCTAATACGCAGTATTTT	CASSLADKPPNTQYF
-	TRBV5-6	15	TRBJ1-1	many	TGTGCCAGCAGCTTCCTGACAATTGCTAACACTGAAGCTTTCTTT	CASSFLTIANTEAFF
-	TRBV5-1	15	TRBJ1-1	few	TGCGCCAGCAGCCCCTGGGCCTCGGCGACAACTGAAGCTTTCTTT	CASSPWASATTEAFF
TRBD2	TRBV6-6	16	TRBJ2-2	few	TGTGCCAGCAGTTACGGGCGGGGGGACAACACCGGGGAGCTGTTTTTT	CASSYGRGDNTGELFF
-	TRBV7-8	16	TRBJ2-6	many	TGTGCCAGCAGCTTACGAGTCCCCTCTGGGGCCAACGTCCTGACTTTC	CASSLRVPSGANVLTF
-	TRBV6-2/TRBV6-3	11	TRBJ2-1	-	TGTGCCAGCAGCCGGGCCGGTGAGCAGTTCTTC	CASSRAGEQFF
-	TRBV7-9	13	TRBJ2-7	few	TGTGCCAGCAGCTTCGGTATCCCCCCCGAGCAGTACTTC	CASSFGIPPEQYF
-	TRBV5-5	13	TRBJ2-7	many	TGTGCCAGCAGCCGTCGAGGGGTCCCCCAGCAGTACTTC	CASSRRGVPQQYF
TRBD1	TRBV5-1	14	TRBJ1-1	few	TGCGCCAGCACCCGGCCCGACAGGGACACTGAAGCTTTCTTT	CASTRPDRDTEAFF
-	TRBV7-2	11	TRBJ1-2	many	TGTGCCAGCAGCTTAGCGTATGGCTACACCTTC	CASSLAYGYTF
-	TRBV5-1	15	TRBJ2-7	-	TGCGCCAGCAGCTCCCTTAGGGGGTCAAGACAAGAGCAGTACTTC	CASSSLRGSRQEQYF
-	TRBV5-6	15	TRBJ2-7	-	TGTGCCAGCAGCTTATCAGGGAGACGGACCTACGAGCAGTACTTC	CASSLSGRRTYEQYF
-	TRBV2	13	TRBJ2-7	many	TGTGCCAGCAGCCGGGACAAGCTCTACGAGCAGTACTTC	CASSRDKLYEQYF
-	TRBV11-2	13	TRBJ2-7	many	TGTGCCAGCAGCTTAGATTGGGGCAGGTCCTGTTTCTTC	CASSLDWGRSCFF
TRBD2	TRBV2	15	TRBJ2-1	many	TGTGCCAGCAGGGAGACTAGCTCTTCCTACAATGAGCAGTTCTTC	CASRETSSSYNEQFF
-	TRBV5-8	13	TRBJ1-4	few	TGTGCCAGCAGCTTTATGGCAGATGAAAAACTGTTTTTT	CASSFMADEKLFF
-	TRBV11-2	16	TRBJ2-7	many	TGTGCCAGCAGCCCGGGACGCACCCTACCTTCCTACGAGCAGTACTTC	CASSPGRTLPSYEQYF
-	TRBV12-2	16	TRBJ1-5	many	TGTGCAAGTCGAAGGAAGGGGACGGGGAGCAATCAGCCCCAGCATTTT	CASRRKGTGSNQPQHF
TRBD2	TRBV20-1	13	TRBJ2-1	many	TGCAGTGCTAGAGATCTCGGACTAGCGGGGTTGTTCTTC	CSARDLGLAGLFF
-	TRBV6-2/TRBV6-3	14	TRBJ2-7	-	TGTGCCAGCAGTCCCGGGGGGCTTCCCTACGAGCAGTACTTC	CASSPGGLPYEQYF
-	TRBV9	15	TRBJ1-1	few	TGTGTCAGCAGCGTAGAAATGGGGACAAACACTGAAGCTTTCTTT	CVSSVEMGTNTEAFF
-	TRBV10-1	15	TRBJ2-3	-	TGCGCCAGCAGTGAGGGCCGCCAAGGCACAGATACGCAGTATTTT	CASSEGRQGTDTQYF
-	TRBV12-3/TRBV12-4	16	TRBJ2-7	many	TGTGCCAGCAGTTTCCTCGGCAGCCTCCGGGGCTACGAGCAGTACTTC	CASSFLGSLRGYEQYF
-	TRBV7-9	14	TRBJ1-6	many	TGTGCCAGCACCCAGAGCTCCTATAATTCACCCCTCCACTTT	CASTQSSYNSPLHF
-	TRBV7-2	13	TRBJ2-1	-	TGTGCCAGCAGCTTAGTGGGATACAATGAGCAGTTCTTC	CASSLVGYNEQFF
-	TRBV4-1	13	TRBJ2-7	many	TGCGCCAGCAGCCAAGGCAGCTCCTACGAGCAGTACTTC	CASSQGSSYEQYF
-	TRBV20-1	13	TRBJ2-1	-	TGCAGTTTCTTGGGTGTGGGACACAATGAGCAGTTCTTC	CSFLGVGHNEQFF
-	TRBV7-9	14	TRBJ2-6	few	TGTGCCAGCAGCTCTACCGCTGGTGCCAACGTCCTGACTTTC	CASSSTAGANVLTF
-	TRBV12-3/TRBV12-4	11	TRBJ1-1	many	TGTGCCAGCAGTGACCCCCCGGGACCTTTCTTT	CASSDPPGPFF
-	TRBV19	16	TRBJ2-1	few	TGTGCCAGTAGTGGACTACGGGCGGGGTCCTACAATGAGCAGTTCTTC	CASSGLRAGSYNEQFF
TRBD2	TRBV7-3	16	TRBJ2-1	many	TGTGCCAGCAGCTTAACACCTAGCGGGGGGAACAATGAGCAGTTCTTC	CASSLTPSGGNNEQFF
-	TRBV5-1	14	TRBJ2-3	few	TGCGCCAGCAGCTTGGTACCCGGGGCAGATACGCAGTATTTT	CASSLVPGADTQYF
-	TRBV5-1	13	TRBJ2-1	-	TGCGCCAGCAGCTTGTCCCCTACGGGTTCTAGGTTCTTC	CASSLSPTGSRFF